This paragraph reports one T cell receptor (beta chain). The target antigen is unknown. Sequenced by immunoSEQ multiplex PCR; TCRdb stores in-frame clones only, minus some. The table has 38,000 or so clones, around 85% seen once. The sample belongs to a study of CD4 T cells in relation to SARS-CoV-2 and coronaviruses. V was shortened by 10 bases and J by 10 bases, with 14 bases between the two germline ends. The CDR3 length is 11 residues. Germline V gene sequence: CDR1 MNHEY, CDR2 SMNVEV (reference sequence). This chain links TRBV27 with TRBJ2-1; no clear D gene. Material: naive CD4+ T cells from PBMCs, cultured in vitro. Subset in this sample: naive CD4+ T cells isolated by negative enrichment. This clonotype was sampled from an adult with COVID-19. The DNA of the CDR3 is TGTGCCACCGCGGTGGCCGGAGAGCAGTTCTTC. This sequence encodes CATAVAGEQFF.